The rows below give T cell receptor beta chains drawn from one sample of a study of blood T cell repertoires in COVID-19. TCRdb's copy holds only in-frame clones and misses some; the assay was immunoSEQ multiplex PCR. The sample lists about 220,000 clones; approximately 80% were seen once. Material for sequencing was PBMCs or T cells enriched from blood (not recorded which). These TCRs come from a woman aged 55-75 years who had recovered from COVID-19. The CDR3 runs from the conserved cysteine through the conserved F or W. Each record gives: CDR3 protein, CDR3 DNA, D gene, clone size, V gene, J gene. A D gene is named only where the DNA matches it firmly. Rows may omit the clone size; those that give it use once, few, many or a size class.

CDR3: CASSLRGTGELFF
DNA: TGTGCCAGCAGTTTGAGGGGGACCGGGGAGCTGTTTTTT
D: .
size: .
V: TRBV12-3/TRBV12-4
J: TRBJ2-2

CDR3: CASSPASAPHSGNTIYF
DNA: TGTGCCAGCAGCCCAGCGAGTGCACCACACTCTGGAAACACCATATATTTT
D: .
size: .
V: TRBV5-4
J: TRBJ1-3

CDR3: CASTSPYSRIVQPQHF
DNA: TGTGCCAGTACCTCCCCTTATTCTAGGATTGTACAGCCCCAGCATTTT
D: .
size: few
V: TRBV19
J: TRBJ1-5

CDR3: CASSFEGGTNTGELFF
DNA: TGTGCCAGCAGCTTCGAGGGCGGGACGAACACCGGGGAGCTGTTTTTT
D: .
size: .
V: TRBV7-8
J: TRBJ2-2

CDR3: CASSSGQGSGRDTQYF
DNA: TGCGCCAGCAGCTCGGGACAGGGGTCGGGGCGAGATACGCAGTATTTT
D: TRBD1
size: few
V: TRBV5-1
J: TRBJ2-3

CDR3: CASSPPGSSGEKLFF
DNA: TGCGCCAGCAGCCCTCCAGGGTCCTCGGGCGAAAAACTGTTTTTT
D: .
size: .
V: TRBV5-1
J: TRBJ1-4

CDR3: CASSQGSSSGGRADTQYF
DNA: TGTGCCAGCAGCCAAGGATCATCTAGCGGGGGGCGCGCAGATACGCAGTATTTT
D: TRBD2
size: once
V: TRBV4-2
J: TRBJ2-3

CDR3: CASSLEGMNTEAFF
DNA: TGTGCCAGCAGCTTAGAGGGGATGAACACTGAAGCTTTCTTT
D: .
size: once
V: TRBV7-9
J: TRBJ1-1

CDR3: CASSQEWLAGSTDTQYF
DNA: TGCGCCAGCAGCCAAGAATGGCTAGCGGGGAGCACAGATACGCAGTATTTT
D: TRBD2
size: once
V: TRBV4-1
J: TRBJ2-3

CDR3: CSANERVDGTQYF
DNA: TGCAGTGCTAATGAGAGGGTCGACGGGACCCAGTACTTC
D: .
size: .
V: TRBV20-1
J: TRBJ2-5

CDR3: CASSSDRLTDTQYF
DNA: TGTGCCAGCAGCTCCGACAGGCTCACAGATACGCAGTATTTT
D: .
size: .
V: TRBV11-3
J: TRBJ2-3

CDR3: CASSHKGTPGNTIYF
DNA: TGTGCCAGCAGCCATAAAGGGACTCCAGGAAACACCATATATTTT
D: .
size: once
V: TRBV7-9
J: TRBJ1-3

CDR3: CASSLDLRGARGGTEAFF
DNA: TGTGCCAGCAGCTTAGATTTAAGGGGCGCACGCGGGGGGACTGAAGCTTTCTTT
D: .
size: .
V: TRBV11-2
J: TRBJ1-1

CDR3: CASIQFGVRETEAFF
DNA: TGTGCCAGCATCCAATTCGGGGTTAGGGAAACTGAAGCTTTCTTT
D: .
size: .
V: TRBV5-4
J: TRBJ1-1

CDR3: CASLTFLRGHTEAFF
DNA: TGTGCCAGCCTGACTTTTCTCCGGGGTCACACTGAAGCTTTCTTT
D: .
size: many
V: TRBV2
J: TRBJ1-1

CDR3: CASSTPGQGGNTIYF
DNA: TGTGCCAGCAGCACACCGGGACAGGGGGGAAACACCATATATTTT
D: TRBD1
size: .
V: TRBV7-9
J: TRBJ1-3

CDR3: CASSLEQGGSTDTQYF
DNA: TGTGCCAGCAGCTTAGAACAGGGGGGGAGCACAGATACGCAGTATTTT
D: .
size: .
V: TRBV7-8
J: TRBJ2-3

CDR3: CASRRTSLSNEQFF
DNA: TGTGCCAGCAGGCGGACTAGTCTTAGCAATGAGCAGTTCTTC
D: TRBD2
size: .
V: TRBV28
J: TRBJ2-1

CDR3: CASSPRKYRTSRATNEKLFF
DNA: TGTGCCAGCTCACCACGTAAATACAGGACCAGCCGAGCAACTAATGAAAAACTGTTTTTT
D: .
size: few
V: TRBV18
J: TRBJ1-4

CDR3: CASSLGQGLGGYTF
DNA: TGCGCCAGCAGCTTAGGACAGGGGCTTGGAGGCTACACCTTC
D: TRBD1
size: .
V: TRBV5-1
J: TRBJ1-2

CDR3: CASSEVAGVKNIQYF
DNA: TGTGCCAGCAGTGAAGTGGCAGGGGTCAAAAACATTCAGTACTTC
D: .
size: .
V: TRBV6-1
J: TRBJ2-4

CDR3: CASSYSRGYGYTF
DNA: TGTGCCAGCAGTTACTCGCGGGGATATGGCTACACCTTC
D: .
size: .
V: TRBV6-5
J: TRBJ1-2

CDR3: CASSLGQSTGELFF
DNA: TGTGCCAGCAGCTTAGGACAGAGCACCGGGGAGCTGTTTTTT
D: .
size: .
V: TRBV11-3
J: TRBJ2-2

CDR3: CASSQVRGAVNEQFF
DNA: TGTGCCAGCAGCCAAGTCAGGGGGGCGGTCAATGAGCAGTTCTTC
D: .
size: .
V: TRBV3-1/TRBV3-2
J: TRBJ2-1

CDR3: CASSLDSGGANTGELFF
DNA: TGTGCCAGCAGCTTAGACTCGGGGGGGGCGAACACCGGGGAGCTGTTTTTT
D: TRBD2
size: .
V: TRBV7-7
J: TRBJ2-2

CDR3: CASSWAAGGYNEQFF
DNA: TGCGCCAGCAGCTGGGCAGCGGGGGGCTACAATGAGCAGTTCTTC
D: TRBD2
size: .
V: TRBV5-1
J: TRBJ2-1

CDR3: CASSIVGQGNWDTQYF
DNA: TGTGCCAGTAGTATAGTGGGACAGGGGAATTGGGATACGCAGTATTTT
D: TRBD1
size: .
V: TRBV19
J: TRBJ2-3

CDR3: CASSLPGTRTYEQYF
DNA: TGTGCCAGCAGCTTGCCCGGGACAAGAACCTACGAGCAGTACTTC
D: .
size: .
V: TRBV5-4
J: TRBJ2-7

CDR3: CASSDGEYNEQFF
DNA: TGTGCCAGCAGTGACGGAGAGTACAATGAGCAGTTCTTC
D: .
size: .
V: TRBV6-4
J: TRBJ2-1

CDR3: CASSPPGTSLQETQYF
DNA: TGTGCCAGCTCACCACCGGGCACTAGTTTACAAGAGACCCAGTACTTC
D: .
size: few
V: TRBV18
J: TRBJ2-5

CDR3: CASSPFPGQTYYGYTF
DNA: TGTGCCAGCAGCCCATTTCCGGGACAGACTTACTATGGCTACACCTTC
D: TRBD1
size: few
V: TRBV7-2
J: TRBJ1-2

CDR3: CASSQGASSGNTIYF
DNA: TGCGCCAGCAGCCAGGGGGCCAGCTCTGGAAACACCATATATTTT
D: .
size: .
V: TRBV4-1
J: TRBJ1-3

CDR3: CASSPGGNREKLFF
DNA: TGTGCCAGCTCACCAGGAGGTAATAGGGAAAAACTGTTTTTT
D: .
size: .
V: TRBV18
J: TRBJ1-4

CDR3: CASSQTGIYGYTF
DNA: TGTGCCAGCAGCCAAACAGGGATTTATGGCTACACCTTC
D: .
size: .
V: TRBV3-1/TRBV3-2
J: TRBJ1-2

CDR3: CASSFGQGRSYNSPLHF
DNA: TGCGCCAGCAGCTTCGGACAGGGGAGGTCCTATAATTCACCCCTCCACTTT
D: TRBD1
size: .
V: TRBV5-1
J: TRBJ1-6

CDR3: CASSLRGSSYNEQFF
DNA: TGTGCCAGCAGCTTAAGGGGGAGCTCCTACAATGAGCAGTTCTTC
D: .
size: .
V: TRBV11-3
J: TRBJ2-1

CDR3: CASSEELLSYEQYF
DNA: TGTGCCAGCAGTGAGGAGCTTCTATCCTACGAGCAGTACTTC
D: .
size: .
V: TRBV6-4
J: TRBJ2-7

CDR3: CASKRESSYNEQFF
DNA: TGTGCCAGCAAGCGGGAGAGCTCCTACAATGAGCAGTTCTTC
D: TRBD2
size: .
V: TRBV2
J: TRBJ2-1

CDR3: CASSISSGGGNQPQHF
DNA: TGTGCCAGTAGTATCTCTTCAGGGGGCGGCAATCAGCCCCAGCATTTT
D: TRBD1
size: .
V: TRBV19
J: TRBJ1-5

CDR3: CASSIMTGPYNEQFF
DNA: TGTGCCAGTAGTATCATGACAGGCCCATACAATGAGCAGTTCTTC
D: .
size: .
V: TRBV19
J: TRBJ2-1

CDR3: CASSRGQGNYEQYF
DNA: TGTGCCAGCAGCCGAGGACAGGGAAACTACGAGCAGTACTTC
D: TRBD1
size: .
V: TRBV5-6
J: TRBJ2-7

CDR3: CASSLVSSGRWTDTQYF
DNA: TGTGCCAGCAGCCTGGTGTCCAGCGGGAGGTGGACAGATACGCAGTATTTT
D: TRBD2
size: once
V: TRBV3-1/TRBV3-2
J: TRBJ2-3

CDR3: CASSPQGGPYEQYF
DNA: TGTGCCAGCAGTCCACAGGGGGGTCCCTACGAGCAGTACTTC
D: TRBD1
size: many
V: TRBV7-2
J: TRBJ2-7

CDR3: CASSSTGTGTQYF
DNA: TGTGCCAGCAGCTCCACAGGGACGGGGACCCAGTACTTC
D: .
size: .
V: TRBV7-3
J: TRBJ2-5

CDR3: CASSEADRGKAFF
DNA: TGTGCCAGCAGTGAAGCCGACAGGGGTAAAGCTTTCTTT
D: TRBD1
size: .
V: TRBV2
J: TRBJ1-1

CDR3: CSPRYQETQYF
DNA: TGCAGTCCGAGATACCAAGAGACCCAGTACTTC
D: .
size: .
V: TRBV20-1
J: TRBJ2-5

CDR3: CAIPRGSIQNTGELFF
DNA: TGTGCCATCCCGAGGGGGTCTATTCAAAACACCGGGGAGCTGTTTTTT
D: .
size: .
V: TRBV10-3
J: TRBJ2-2

CDR3: CASRLVGGEYEQYF
DNA: TGTGCCAGCAGGCTTGTGGGGGGAGAGTACGAGCAGTACTTC
D: .
size: .
V: TRBV27
J: TRBJ2-7

CDR3: CASSINSRGETQYF
DNA: TGTGCCAGCAGCATAAACTCTAGGGGAGAGACCCAGTACTTC
D: .
size: once
V: TRBV7-8
J: TRBJ2-5

CDR3: CSAQTYEQYF
DNA: TGCAGTGCCCAAACCTACGAGCAGTACTTC
D: .
size: .
V: TRBV20-1
J: TRBJ2-7

CDR3: CASSLGLAGGSTDTQYF
DNA: TGTGCCAGCAGCTTAGGACTAGCGGGGGGGTCCACAGATACGCAGTATTTT
D: TRBD2
size: .
V: TRBV11-3
J: TRBJ2-3

CDR3: CATSRDKNTGELFF
DNA: TGTGCCACCTCCCGGGACAAAAACACCGGGGAGCTGTTTTTT
D: .
size: .
V: TRBV10-3
J: TRBJ2-2

CDR3: CASSLTGGNEKLFF
DNA: TGTGCCAGCAGCTTGACAGGGGGCAACGAAAAACTGTTTTTT
D: TRBD1
size: .
V: TRBV7-2
J: TRBJ1-4

CDR3: CASSLSLGQGYTF
DNA: TGTGCCAGCAGCTTATCACTAGGCCAGGGCTACACCTTC
D: .
size: .
V: TRBV7-2
J: TRBJ1-2

CDR3: CSARDIAQYF
DNA: TGCAGTGCTAGAGATATTGCGCAGTATTTT
D: .
size: .
V: TRBV20-1
J: TRBJ2-3